Given below is one TCR beta chain in context. A read error may produce the germline difference seen at one junction end. Germline values: CDR1 LNHNV, CDR2 YYDKDF (reference sequence). This CDR3 has 16 amino acids. This sample was included in a study of T-cell reconstitution after alpha-beta-depleted transplantation in children. The TCRbeta library incorporated unique molecular identifiers. TCRdb used MiXCR to reprocess the PCR reads, holding one entry per CDR3 protein. The sample lists a few hundred thousand distinct CDR3 sequences, 10% occurring once. The input for sequencing was PBMCs, taken before TCRalphabeta/CD19-depleted stem cell transplant. The chain links TRBV15 to TRBJ2-3; 7 bases match TRBD2. This TCR was recovered from a boy under two years old with acute myeloid leukemia, due to receive a stem cell transplant. The CDR3 protein is CTTSRDRWTSPDTQYF. The CDR3, as DNA: TGTACCACCAGCAGAGATCGTTGGACTAGTCCAGATACGCAGTATTTT.